This T cell receptor (beta chain) was profiled in a study of T cells after yellow fever vaccination. Study-level points and caveats: Highly abundant clonotypes carried over from the bulk population could end up in FACS-sorted repertoires as contaminants.

Generation of TCR cDNA used 5'RACE template switching (which added a universal primer site and UMIs). Each CDR3 protein gets one entry after TCRdb re-called the 5' RACE reads with MiXCR. The sample gives fewer than 350,000 distinct CDR3 sequences, approximately 4% of which show up once; roughly 19% is in the top ten. This clonotype was picked up many times. Its antigen remains unknown. V dropped 5 bases and J dropped 6 bases, with 15 bases sitting between them. In germline, CDR1 is SGHTA, CDR2 FQGNSA. CDR3 size: 14 residues. The chain couples TRBV7-2 to TRBJ2-3; D is perhaps TRBD2 (5 bases). This clonotype was sampled from a man aged 18 to 30 who received the YFV17D yellow fever vaccine. Source: PBMCs, taken 15 days after the yellow fever booster vaccination. The DNA of the CDR3 is TGTGCCAGCAGCCCTTACGAGGGCCTGGATACGCAGTATTTT. Translated, it gives CASSPYEGLDTQYF.